Listed here are 4 T cell receptor beta chains from one sample, sequenced in a study of post-analysis software for immune sequencing data. General study results and limits: Higher frequency in patients than in controls was seen for roughly five TRBV segments, with TRBV5-6, TRBV5-1 and TRBV20-1 among them.

These TCRs are of unknown antigen specificity. Unique molecular identifiers featured in each of the TCR beta cDNA libraries. TCRdb analysed the PCR reads with MiXCR anew, one entry per CDR3 protein. The table includes 450,000 to 700,000 distinct CDR3 sequences, roughly two fifths detected once. The sample comprised blood. These receptors were collected from a girl aged 5-17 years with multiple sclerosis.

This clonotype came up a few times. V is TRBV10-3 and J is TRBJ1-2; weak D call: TRBD1 (5 bases). V lost 3 bases and J 4 bases, leaving 9 bases between the germline ends. Per the germline V gene, CDR1 is ENHRY and CDR2 is SYGVKD. There are 13 residues in the CDR3. DNA of the CDR3: TGTGCCATCAGTGAAGTAACAGGCTATGGCTACACCTTC. This sequence encodes CAISEVTGYGYTF.

CDR3 nucleotides: TGTGCCATCAGTGATTCAGGGGAAACTGGAAACACCATATATTTT. Its translation: CAISDSGETGNTIYF. The rearrangement joins TRBV10-3 to TRBJ1-3; a possible D gene is TRBD1 (6 bases). CDR1 is ENHRY and CDR2 is SYGVKD in the germline V gene. This CDR3 is built from 15 residues. V lost 3 bases and J lost 2, with 11 bases in between.

The rearrangement uses TRBV6-5 and TRBJ2-1; 8 positions match TRBD2. The J segment lost 0 bases and the V segment lost 3 bases, leaving 10 bases of the junction unmatched. Germline values: CDR1 MNHEY, CDR2 SVGAGI. This CDR3 has 18 amino acids. The CDR3 DNA sequence: TGTGCCAGCAGTTATGGTCTAGCGGGCCGAAGCTCCTACAATGAGCAGTTCTTC. Translation: CASSYGLAGRSSYNEQFF.

This clonotype showed up just a few times. The chain joins TRBV29-1 to TRBJ2-7; possible D gene TRBD2, 6 bases. Per the germline V gene, CDR1 is SQVTM and CDR2 is ANQGSEA. V lost 4 bases, J lost 2 bases, and 15 bases lay in between. The CDR3 length is 14 residues. The CDR3 DNA follows: TGCAGCGTTGTCGGGCGCGGGACCCCCTACGAGCAGTACTTC. It is translated as CSVVGRGTPYEQYF.